This T cell receptor (beta chain) was profiled in a study of vaccination effects on CD4 cells after COVID-19. As concerns this clone: Its antigen is still unknown.

Some clones are missing from TCRdb's copy, which holds only in-frame ones; the method was immunoSEQ multiplex PCR. The data hold tens of thousands of clones, with around 79% observed a single time. The V and J ends lost 4 bases and 3 bases respectively, with 6 bases between them. CDR1 and CDR2 from the germline V gene are KGHDR and SFDVKD. The CDR3 spans 13 residues. Upon completion of more than 9 days in culture, CD4+ T cells were isolated. Either the mRNA-1273 or the BNT162b2 vaccine was given to participants as two doses. The healthy vaccine recipients, who had no prior SARS-CoV-2 infection, showed negative nucleocapsid antibodies.

The chain is built from TRBV24-1 and TRBJ1-5; D gene unclear. The receptor's source is a human donor who received a COVID-19 vaccine. The sequences come from CD4+ T cells from PBMCs cultured without peptide, collected after COVID-19 vaccination. CDR3 nucleotides: TGTGCCACCAGTGACGTGGACAATCAGCCCCAGCATTTT. It encodes CATSDVDNQPQHF.